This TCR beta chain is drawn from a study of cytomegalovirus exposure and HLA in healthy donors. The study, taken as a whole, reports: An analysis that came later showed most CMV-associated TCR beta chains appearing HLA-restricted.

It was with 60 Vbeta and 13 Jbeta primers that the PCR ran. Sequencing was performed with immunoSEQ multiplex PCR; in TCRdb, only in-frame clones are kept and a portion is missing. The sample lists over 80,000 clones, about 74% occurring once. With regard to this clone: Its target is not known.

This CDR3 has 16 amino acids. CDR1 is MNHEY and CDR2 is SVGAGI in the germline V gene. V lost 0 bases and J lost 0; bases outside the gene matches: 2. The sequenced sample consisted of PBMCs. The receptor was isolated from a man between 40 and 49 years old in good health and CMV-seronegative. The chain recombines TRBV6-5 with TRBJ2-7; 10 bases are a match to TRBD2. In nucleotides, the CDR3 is TGTGCCAGCAGTTACTCGACTAGCGGGTTCTCCTACGAGCAGTACTTC. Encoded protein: CASSYSTSGFSYEQYF.